Presented here are 2 T cell receptor beta chains from one specimen sequenced in a study of cytomegalovirus exposure and HLA in healthy donors (dated by TCRdb to between 2016 and 2019). To prepare the library, the immunoSEQ multiplex PCR assay was applied. Held by TCRdb, this immuneACCESS table contains in-frame sequences only and omits some clones. Under half of the omission traces to an unresolved V gene where checked; the cause of the rest is unknown. The sample table shows 50,000 or so clones, and 91% are seen once. Clones ranked in the top ten supply about 2% of the sample. The source material was PBMCs. Receptors originate from a woman aged 25 to 39 in good health and CMV-seronegative.

The chain is built from TRBV6-1 and TRBJ2-1; 9 bases fit TRBD2. Germline-derived CDR1 and CDR2 are MNHNS and SASEGT. Unmatched junction bases numbered 3, after V lost 8 bases and J lost 4 bases. CDR3 length: 13 residues. The CDR3 coding sequence is TGTGCCAGCGGGACTAGCAGTTACAATGAGCAGTTCTTC. Protein product: CASGTSSYNEQFF.

The J gene is TRBJ2-7, the V gene TRBV4-3; D is uncertain. From germline, CDR1 is LGHNA and CDR2 YSLEER. V was trimmed by 0 bases and J by 4 bases, leaving 10 bases between them. The CDR3 loop spans 14 amino acids. The CDR3 here is CASSQDTESYEQYF. The DNA of the CDR3 is TGCGCCAGCAGCCAAGATACAGAATCTTACGAGCAGTACTTC.